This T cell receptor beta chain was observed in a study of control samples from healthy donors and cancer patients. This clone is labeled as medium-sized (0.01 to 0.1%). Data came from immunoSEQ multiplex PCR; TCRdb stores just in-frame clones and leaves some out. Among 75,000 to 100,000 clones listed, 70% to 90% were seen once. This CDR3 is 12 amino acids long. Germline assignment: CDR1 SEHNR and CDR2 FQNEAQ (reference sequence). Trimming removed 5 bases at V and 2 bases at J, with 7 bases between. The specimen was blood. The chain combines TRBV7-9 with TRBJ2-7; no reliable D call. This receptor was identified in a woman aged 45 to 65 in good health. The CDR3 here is CASSDITYEQYF. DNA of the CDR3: TGTGCCAGCAGCGATATTACCTACGAGCAGTACTTC.